A single sample is the source of the 2 T cell receptor beta chains below, sequenced in a study of T cell responses to AZD1222 COVID-19 vaccine. Profiled with immunoSEQ multiplex PCR; TCRdb holds only in-frame clones, not every one. Of 95,000 to 150,000 clones listed, 90% are singletons. This specimen consisted of peripheral blood, obtained on day 0 of MenACWY control vaccination. The receptors come from an adult in good health.

The chain carries TRBV7-2 and TRBJ2-7; 9 bases are shared with TRBD2. Germline CDR1 SGHTA, CDR2 FQGNSA. CDR3 length equals 16 residues. V shed 0 bases and J 2 bases; nucleotides not matched to a gene: 5. The CDR3: CASSLAAAGGPYEQYF. The CDR3 region has the DNA TGTGCCAGCAGCTTAGCGGCGGCGGGAGGGCCCTACGAGCAGTACTTC.

The rearrangement uses TRBV7-9 and TRBJ2-2, with a tentative D call TRBD1 (5 bases). Germline loops: CDR1 SEHNR, CDR2 FQNEAQ (reference sequence). The CDR3 is made up of 16 amino acids. V lost 6 bases to trimming and J lost 0 bases, with 14 bases between them. The CDR3, as DNA: TGTGCCAGCAGTCAGGCCGCAGGGACGAACACCGGGGAGCTGTTTTTT. Translated, it gives CASSQAAGTNTGELFF.